This entry lists 4 T cell receptor beta chains sequenced from one sample in a study of CD4+ T cells in melanoma. Sequencing was performed with immunoSEQ multiplex PCR; in TCRdb, only in-frame clones are kept and a portion is missing. This table has about 14,000 clones, 63% appearing once. What was sequenced was cells from a culture (not recorded whether cultured in vitro). The receptors were sampled from a human donor with melanoma.

This chain links TRBV11-1 with TRBJ1-4; weak D call: TRBD1 (5 bases). Trimming removed 1 base from V and 15 bases from J, with 15 bases in between. Germline-derived CDR1 and CDR2 are SGHAT and FQDESV (reference sequence). CDR3 length: 13 residues. The CDR3 is CASSLDRSLEVFF. The CDR3 DNA reads TGTGCCAGCAGCTTAGACAGGAGCCTAGAGGTGTTTTTT. The full variable domain, completed using reference TRBV11-1 and TRBJ1-4, is EAEVAQSPRYKITEKSQAVAFWCDPISGHATLYWYRQILGQGPELLVQFQDESVVDDSQLPKDRFSAERLKGVDSTLKIQPAELGDSAMYLCASSLDRSLEVFFGSGTQLSVL.

The gene calls are TRBV11-3 and TRBJ1-3, with a tentative D call TRBD1 (5 bases). V was shortened by 5 bases and J by 4 bases, with 12 bases between the two germline ends. Germline loops: CDR1 SGHNT, CDR2 YENEEA. The CDR3 consists of 14 residues. CDR3 in amino acids: CASSLGGTGNTIYF. The DNA for the CDR3 is TGTGCCAGCAGCCTAGGAGGGACGGGAAACACCATATATTTT.

The genes are TRBV19 and TRBJ1-1, with TRBD1 as a possible D gene (5 bases). Deletions cut 7 bases from V and 1 base from J, with 25 bases between. From germline, CDR1 is LNHDA and CDR2 SQIVND (reference sequence). The CDR3 contains 18 residues. The CDR3, as DNA: TGTGCCAGTAAGGTGGGGGTATGGGGGGATCGCCAGAACACTGAAGCTTTCTTT. Protein sequence: CASKVGVWGDRQNTEAFF.

The rearrangement joins TRBV5-1 to TRBJ2-1; TRBD1 aligns across 8 bases. CDR3 size: 15 residues. Per germline, CDR1 SGHRS and CDR2 YFSETQ. The trim removed 1 base at V and 4 bases at J, leaving 4 bases unmatched. As DNA, the CDR3 is TGCGCCAGCAGCTTGCAGGGGGCTCTGTACAATGAGCAGTTCTTC. Translated, it gives CASSLQGALYNEQFF. The variable domain in full, with the rest retrieved from reference TRBV5-1 and TRBJ2-1, is KAGVTQTPRYLIKTRGQQVTLSCSPISGHRSVSWYQQTPGQGLQFLFEYFSETQRNKGNFPGRFSGRQFSNSRSEMNVSTLELGDSALYLCASSLQGALYNEQFFGPGTRLTVL.